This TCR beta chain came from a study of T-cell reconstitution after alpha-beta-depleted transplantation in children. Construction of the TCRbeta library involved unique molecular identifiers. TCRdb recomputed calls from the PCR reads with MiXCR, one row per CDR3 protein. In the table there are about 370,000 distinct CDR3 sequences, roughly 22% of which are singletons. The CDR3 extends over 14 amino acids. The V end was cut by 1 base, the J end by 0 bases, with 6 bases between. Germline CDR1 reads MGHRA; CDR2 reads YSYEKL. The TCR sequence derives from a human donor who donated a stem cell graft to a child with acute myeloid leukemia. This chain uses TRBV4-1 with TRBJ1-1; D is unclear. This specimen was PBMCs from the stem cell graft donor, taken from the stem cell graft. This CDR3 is CASSQGIVNTEAFF. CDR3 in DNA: TGCGCCAGCAGCCAAGGTATCGTGAACACTGAAGCTTTCTTT.